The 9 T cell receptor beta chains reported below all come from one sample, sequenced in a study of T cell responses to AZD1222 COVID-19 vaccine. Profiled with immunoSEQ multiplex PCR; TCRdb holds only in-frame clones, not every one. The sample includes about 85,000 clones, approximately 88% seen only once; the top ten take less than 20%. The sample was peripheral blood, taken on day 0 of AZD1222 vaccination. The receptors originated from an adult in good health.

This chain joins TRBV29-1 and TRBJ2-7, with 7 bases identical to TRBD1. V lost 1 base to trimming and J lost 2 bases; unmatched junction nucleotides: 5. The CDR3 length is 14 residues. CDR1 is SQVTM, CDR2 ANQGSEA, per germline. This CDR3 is CSVEARGRTYEQYF. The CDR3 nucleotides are TGCAGCGTTGAAGCGAGGGGGCGCACCTACGAGCAGTACTTC.

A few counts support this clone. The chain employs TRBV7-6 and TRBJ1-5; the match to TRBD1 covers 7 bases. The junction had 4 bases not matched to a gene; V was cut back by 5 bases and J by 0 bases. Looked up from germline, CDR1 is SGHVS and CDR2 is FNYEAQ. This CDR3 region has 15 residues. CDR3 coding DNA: TGTGCCAGCAGCCTAGGGACAGATAGCAATCAGCCCCAGCATTTT. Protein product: CASSLGTDSNQPQHF.

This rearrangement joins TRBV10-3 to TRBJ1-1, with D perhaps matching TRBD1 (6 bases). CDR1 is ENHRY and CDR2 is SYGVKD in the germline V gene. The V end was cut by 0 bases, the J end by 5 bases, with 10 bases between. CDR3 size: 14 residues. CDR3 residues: CAISESRGGTEAFF. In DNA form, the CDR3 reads TGTGCCATCAGTGAGTCCAGGGGAGGGACTGAAGCTTTCTTT.

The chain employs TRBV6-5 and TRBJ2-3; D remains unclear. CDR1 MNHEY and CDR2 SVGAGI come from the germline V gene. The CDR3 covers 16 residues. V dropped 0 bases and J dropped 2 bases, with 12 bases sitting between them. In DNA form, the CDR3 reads TGTGCCAGCAGTTACTCTCCCCGGGTCCACACAGATACGCAGTATTTT. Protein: CASSYSPRVHTDTQYF.

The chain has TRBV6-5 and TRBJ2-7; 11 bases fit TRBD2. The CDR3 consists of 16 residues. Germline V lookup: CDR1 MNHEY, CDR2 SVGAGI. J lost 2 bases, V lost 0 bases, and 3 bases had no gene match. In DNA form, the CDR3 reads TGTGCCAGCAGTTACTCGTGGGGACTAGCGGCCTACGAGCAGTACTTC. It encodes CASSYSWGLAAYEQYF.

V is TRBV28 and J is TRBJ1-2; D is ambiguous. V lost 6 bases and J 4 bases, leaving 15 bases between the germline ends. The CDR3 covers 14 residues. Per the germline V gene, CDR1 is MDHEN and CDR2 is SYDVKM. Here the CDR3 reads CASRVRSSGYGYTF. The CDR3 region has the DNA TGTGCCAGCAGAGTCCGGAGTTCCGGCTATGGCTACACCTTC.

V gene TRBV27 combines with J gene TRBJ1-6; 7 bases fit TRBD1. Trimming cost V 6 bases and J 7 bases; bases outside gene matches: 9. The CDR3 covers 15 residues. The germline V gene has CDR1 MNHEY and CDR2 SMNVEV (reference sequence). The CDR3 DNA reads TGTGCCAGCAGCTCCGACAGGGCCTTAAATTCACCCCTCCACTTT. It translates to CASSSDRALNSPLHF.

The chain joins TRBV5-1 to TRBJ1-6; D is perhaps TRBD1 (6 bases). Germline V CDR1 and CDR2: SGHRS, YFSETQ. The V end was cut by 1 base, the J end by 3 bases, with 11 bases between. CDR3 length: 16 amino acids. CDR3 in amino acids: CASSLSGQSYNSPLHF. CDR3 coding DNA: TGCGCCAGCAGCTTGAGTGGACAGAGCTATAATTCACCCCTCCACTTT.

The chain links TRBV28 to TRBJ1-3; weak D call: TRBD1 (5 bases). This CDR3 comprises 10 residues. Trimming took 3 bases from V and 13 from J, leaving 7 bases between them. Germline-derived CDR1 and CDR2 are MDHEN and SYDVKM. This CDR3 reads CASSFRGIYF. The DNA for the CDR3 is TGTGCCAGCAGTTTCCGGGGGATATATTTT.